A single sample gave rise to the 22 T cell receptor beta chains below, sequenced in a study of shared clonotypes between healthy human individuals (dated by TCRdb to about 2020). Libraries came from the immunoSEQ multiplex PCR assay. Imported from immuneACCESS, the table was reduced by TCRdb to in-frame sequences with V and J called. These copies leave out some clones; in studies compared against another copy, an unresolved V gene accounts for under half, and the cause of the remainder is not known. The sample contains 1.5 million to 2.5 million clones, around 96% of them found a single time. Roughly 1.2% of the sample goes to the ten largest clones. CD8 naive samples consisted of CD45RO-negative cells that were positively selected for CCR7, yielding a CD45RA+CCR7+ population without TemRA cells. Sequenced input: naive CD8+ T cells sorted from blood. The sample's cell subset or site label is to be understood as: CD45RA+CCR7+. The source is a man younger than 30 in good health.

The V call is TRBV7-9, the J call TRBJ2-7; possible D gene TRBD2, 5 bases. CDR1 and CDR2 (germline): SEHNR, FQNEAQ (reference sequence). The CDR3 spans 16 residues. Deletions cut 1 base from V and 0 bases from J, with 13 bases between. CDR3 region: CASSLVGGSHSYEQYF. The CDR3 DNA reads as TGTGCCAGCAGCTTAGTAGGAGGATCTCACTCCTACGAGCAGTACTTC.

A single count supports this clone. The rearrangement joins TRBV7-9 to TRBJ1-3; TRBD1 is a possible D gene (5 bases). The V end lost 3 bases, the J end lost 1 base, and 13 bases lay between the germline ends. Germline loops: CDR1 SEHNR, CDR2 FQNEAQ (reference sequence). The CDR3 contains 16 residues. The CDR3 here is CASSLGLTDSGNTIYF. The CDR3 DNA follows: TGTGCCAGCAGCTTGGGACTTACCGATTCTGGAAACACCATATATTTT.

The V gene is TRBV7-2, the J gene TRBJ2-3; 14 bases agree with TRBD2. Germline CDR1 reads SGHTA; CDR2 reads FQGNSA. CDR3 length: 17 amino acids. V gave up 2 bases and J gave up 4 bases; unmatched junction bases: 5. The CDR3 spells CASSLRLAGGWPDTQYF. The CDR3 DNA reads TGTGCCAGCAGCTTAAGACTAGCGGGGGGGTGGCCAGATACGCAGTATTTT.

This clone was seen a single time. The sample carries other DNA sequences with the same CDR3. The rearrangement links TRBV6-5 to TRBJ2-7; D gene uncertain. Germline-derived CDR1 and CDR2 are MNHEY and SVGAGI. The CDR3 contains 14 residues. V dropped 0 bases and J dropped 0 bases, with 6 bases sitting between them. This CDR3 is CASSYSPSSYEQYF. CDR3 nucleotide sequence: TGTGCCAGCAGTTACTCACCGAGCTCCTACGAGCAGTACTTC.

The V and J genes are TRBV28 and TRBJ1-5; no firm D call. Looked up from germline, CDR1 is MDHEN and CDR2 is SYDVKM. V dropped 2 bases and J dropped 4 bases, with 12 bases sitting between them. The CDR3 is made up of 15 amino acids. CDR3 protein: CASSLSYMGNQPQHF. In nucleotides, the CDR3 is TGTGCCAGCAGTTTAAGTTATATGGGGAATCAGCCCCAGCATTTT.

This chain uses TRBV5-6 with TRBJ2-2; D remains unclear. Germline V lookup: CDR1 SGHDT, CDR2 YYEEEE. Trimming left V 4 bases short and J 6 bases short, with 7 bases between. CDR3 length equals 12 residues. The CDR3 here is CASSRESGELFF. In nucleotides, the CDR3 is TGTGCCAGCAGCCGCGAATCCGGGGAGCTGTTTTTT.

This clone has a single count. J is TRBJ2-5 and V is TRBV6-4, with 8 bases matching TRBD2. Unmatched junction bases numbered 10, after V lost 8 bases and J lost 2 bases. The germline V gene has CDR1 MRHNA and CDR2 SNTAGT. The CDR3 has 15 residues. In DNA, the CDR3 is TGTGCCAGCCCCCGGGGCGGGGGGACACAAGAGACCCAGTACTTC. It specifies CASPRGGGTQETQYF.

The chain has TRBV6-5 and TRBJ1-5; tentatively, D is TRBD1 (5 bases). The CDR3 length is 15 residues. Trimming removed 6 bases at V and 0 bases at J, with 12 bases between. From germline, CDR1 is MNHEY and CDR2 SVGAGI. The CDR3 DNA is TGTGCCAGCAGCCCTGACAGCGTTAGCAATCAGCCCCAGCATTTT. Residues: CASSPDSVSNQPQHF.

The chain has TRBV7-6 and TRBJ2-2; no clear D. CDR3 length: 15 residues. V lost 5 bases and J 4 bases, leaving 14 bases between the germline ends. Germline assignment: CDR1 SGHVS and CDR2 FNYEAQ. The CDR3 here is CASSTPQTGTGELFF. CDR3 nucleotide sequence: TGTGCCAGCAGCACCCCCCAGACGGGCACCGGGGAGCTGTTTTTT.

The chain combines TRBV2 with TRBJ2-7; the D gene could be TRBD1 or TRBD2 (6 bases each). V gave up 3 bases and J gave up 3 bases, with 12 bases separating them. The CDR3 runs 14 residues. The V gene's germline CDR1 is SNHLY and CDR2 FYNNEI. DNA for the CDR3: TGTGCCAGCAGTGACGGGGGCTACATCTACGAGCAGTACTTC. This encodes CASSDGGYIYEQYF.

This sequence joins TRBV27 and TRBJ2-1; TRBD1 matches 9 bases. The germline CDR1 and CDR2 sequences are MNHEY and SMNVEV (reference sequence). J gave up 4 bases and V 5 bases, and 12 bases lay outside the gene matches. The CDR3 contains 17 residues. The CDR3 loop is CASSQGQGLVAYNEQFF. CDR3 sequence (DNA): TGTGCCAGCAGTCAGGGACAGGGCCTCGTAGCTTACAATGAGCAGTTCTTC.

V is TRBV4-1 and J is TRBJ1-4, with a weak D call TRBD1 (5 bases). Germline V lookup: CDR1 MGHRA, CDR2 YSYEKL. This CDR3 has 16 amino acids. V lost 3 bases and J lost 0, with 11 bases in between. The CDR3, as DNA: TGCGCCAGCAGCCAGAGGGACTCAGCAACTAATGAAAAACTGTTTTTT. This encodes CASSQRDSATNEKLFF.

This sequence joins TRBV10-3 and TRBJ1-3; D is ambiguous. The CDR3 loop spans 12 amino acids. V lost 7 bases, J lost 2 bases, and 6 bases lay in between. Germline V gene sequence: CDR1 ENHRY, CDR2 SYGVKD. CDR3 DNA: TGTGCCATCACTGGGGCTGGAAACACCATATATTTT. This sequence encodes CAITGAGNTIYF.

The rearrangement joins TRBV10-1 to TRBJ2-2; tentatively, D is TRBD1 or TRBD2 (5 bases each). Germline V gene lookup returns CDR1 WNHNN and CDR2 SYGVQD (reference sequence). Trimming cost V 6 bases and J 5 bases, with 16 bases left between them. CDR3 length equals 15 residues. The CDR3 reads CASSEIQEGTGELFF. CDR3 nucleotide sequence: TGCGCCAGCAGCGAGATCCAAGAGGGGACCGGGGAGCTGTTTTTT.

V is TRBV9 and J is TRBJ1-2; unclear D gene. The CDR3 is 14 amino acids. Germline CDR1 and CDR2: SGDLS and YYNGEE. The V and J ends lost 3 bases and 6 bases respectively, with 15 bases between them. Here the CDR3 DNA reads TGTGCCAGCAGCGCCCGGACCCGGATGGATGGCTACACCTTC. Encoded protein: CASSARTRMDGYTF.

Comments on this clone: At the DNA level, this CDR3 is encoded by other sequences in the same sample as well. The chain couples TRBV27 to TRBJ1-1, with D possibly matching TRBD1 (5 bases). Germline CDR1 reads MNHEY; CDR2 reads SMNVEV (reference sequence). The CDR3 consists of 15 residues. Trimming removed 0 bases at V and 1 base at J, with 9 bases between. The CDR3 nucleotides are TGTGCCAGCAGTTTATCCCCCGGGGCGAACACTGAAGCTTTCTTT. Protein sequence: CASSLSPGANTEAFF.

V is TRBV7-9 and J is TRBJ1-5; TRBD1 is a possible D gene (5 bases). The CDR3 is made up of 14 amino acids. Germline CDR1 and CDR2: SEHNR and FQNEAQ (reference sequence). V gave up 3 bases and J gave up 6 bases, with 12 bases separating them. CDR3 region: CASSLEGMGQPQHF. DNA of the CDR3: TGTGCCAGCAGCTTGGAGGGGATGGGTCAGCCCCAGCATTTT. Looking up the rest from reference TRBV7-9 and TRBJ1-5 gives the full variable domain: DTGVSQNPRHKITKRGQNVTFRCDPISEHNRLYWYRQTLGQGPEFLTYFQNEAQLEKSRLLSDRFSAERPKGSFSTLEIQRTEQGDSAMYLCASSLEGMGQPQHFGDGTRLSIL.

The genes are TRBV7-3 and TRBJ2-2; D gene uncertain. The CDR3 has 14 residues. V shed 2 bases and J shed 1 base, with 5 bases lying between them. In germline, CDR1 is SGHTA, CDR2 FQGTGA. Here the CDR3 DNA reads TGTGCCAGCAGCTTACAAGGGAACACCGGGGAGCTGTTTTTT. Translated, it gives CASSLQGNTGELFF.

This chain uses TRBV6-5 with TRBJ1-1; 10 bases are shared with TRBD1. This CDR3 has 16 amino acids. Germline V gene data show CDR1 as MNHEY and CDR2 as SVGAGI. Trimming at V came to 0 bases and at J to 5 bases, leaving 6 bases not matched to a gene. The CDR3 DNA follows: TGTGCCAGCAGTTACTCCCCAGACAGGGGGCGGACTGAAGCTTTCTTT. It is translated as CASSYSPDRGRTEAFF.

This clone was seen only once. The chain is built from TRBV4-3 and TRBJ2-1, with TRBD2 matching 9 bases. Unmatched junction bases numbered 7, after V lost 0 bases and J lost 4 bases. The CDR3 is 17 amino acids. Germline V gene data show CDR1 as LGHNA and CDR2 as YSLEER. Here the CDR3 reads CASSQDAAGGIYNEQFF. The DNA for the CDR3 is TGCGCCAGCAGCCAAGATGCGGCGGGAGGGATTTACAATGAGCAGTTCTTC.

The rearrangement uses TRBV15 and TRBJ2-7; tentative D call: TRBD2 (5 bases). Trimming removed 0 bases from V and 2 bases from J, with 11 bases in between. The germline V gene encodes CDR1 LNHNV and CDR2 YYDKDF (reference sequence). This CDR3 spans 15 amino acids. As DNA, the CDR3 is TGTGCCACCAGCAGAGATGTGGGAGCTACCTACGAGCAGTACTTC. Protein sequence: CATSRDVGATYEQYF.

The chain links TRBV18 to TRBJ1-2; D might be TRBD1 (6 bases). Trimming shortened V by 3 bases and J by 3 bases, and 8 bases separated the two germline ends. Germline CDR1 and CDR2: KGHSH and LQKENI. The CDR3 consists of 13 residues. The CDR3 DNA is TGTGCCAGCTCACCCGACAGGTACTATGGCTACACCTTC. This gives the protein CASSPDRYYGYTF. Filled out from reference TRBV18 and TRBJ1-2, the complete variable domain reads NAGVMQNPRHLVRRRGQEARLRCSPMKGHSHVYWYRQLPEEGLKFMVYLQKENIIDESGMPKERFSAEFPKEGPSILRIQQVVRGDSAAYFCASSPDRYYGYTFGSGTRLTVV.